This passage covers 18 T cell receptor beta chains from one sample sequenced in a study of read filtering for tumor transcriptome and immune sequencing (dated by TCRdb to about 2020). The sequencing machine was an Illumina HiSeq 4000. Starting from roughly 410 ng RNA, TCR libraries were constructed with the Immunoverse kit using molecular barcoded adaptors that cover the alpha/delta and beta/gamma chains. The public reads were reprocessed in TCRdb via fastp at Q25 and MiXCR, keeping in-frame beta chains. Rows merge per CDR3 protein into single entries with the most common DNA and genes. In this sample the table shows around 130,000 distinct CDR3 sequences, around 14% of which occur a single time. The ten largest clones take up more than 6.5% of the sample. Sequenced: a population of CD138-negative cells sorted from bone marrow. This sample's cell subset or site label indicates: bone marrow mononuclear cells depleted of CD138+ plasma/myeloma cells by negative magnetic selection. The source of these receptors is a donor older than 35 with multiple myeloma.

This chain links TRBV3-1 with TRBJ1-2; 7 nucleotides align to TRBD1. Losses at the gene ends were 3 bases for V and 8 bases for J; bases not matched to a gene: 9. Germline V gene data show CDR1 as LGHDT and CDR2 as YNNKEL (reference sequence). The CDR3 runs 14 residues. As DNA, the CDR3 is TGTGCCAGCAGCCACGGAAGGGGGCGAGGCGGCTACACCTTC. It specifies CASSHGRGRGGYTF.

This clonotype was picked up a small number of times. One base away lies a much larger clone, so this may be a sequencing read error. The chain carries TRBV12-3 or TRBV12-4 and TRBJ2-3; TRBD2 matches at 12 bases. The CDR3 loop spans 18 amino acids. The CDR3 DNA reads TGTGTCAGCACCCCCGGGACTAGCGGGCCCCTTTACGGAGATACGCAGTATTTT. Its protein is CVSTPGTSGPLYGDTQYF.

There are many counts of this clonotype. The rearrangement links TRBV27 to TRBJ2-7, with D possibly TRBD2 on 6 matching bases. From germline, CDR1 is MNHEY and CDR2 SMNVEV (reference sequence). Trimming cost V 3 bases and J 2 bases, with 11 bases left between them. The CDR3 loop spans 14 amino acids. The CDR3 DNA reads as TGTGCCAGCAGTTTTAGCGGATCCACCTACGAGCAGTACTTC. Its protein is CASSFSGSTYEQYF.

This clonotype was seen repeatedly, ten times or more. The chain carries TRBV20-1 and TRBJ2-7, with 10 bases lining up with TRBD1. This CDR3 contains 14 residues. Germline V gene data show CDR1 as DFQATT and CDR2 as SNEGSKA (reference sequence). V was pared by 6 bases and J by 6 bases, with 11 bases of the junction left unmatched. DNA of the CDR3: TGCAGTGCCGACCTCATGGGGACAGGGGCCGAGCAGTACTTC. Its protein product is CSADLMGTGAEQYF.

This clonotype was seen repeatedly, ten times or more. The chain uses TRBV6-6 and TRBJ2-7, with D possibly being TRBD1 (6 bases). This CDR3 is 14 amino acids long. Per the germline V gene, CDR1 is MNHNY and CDR2 is SVGAGI (reference sequence). Deletions cut 5 bases from V and 2 bases from J, with 13 bases between. For the CDR3, the DNA is TGTGCCAGCAGTCACGCCCGGGACACCTACGAGCAGTACTTC. Translation: CASSHARDTYEQYF.

This clonotype was detected many times. The V gene is TRBV12-3 or TRBV12-4, the J gene TRBJ2-1; no reliable D call. The CDR3 length is 13 residues. Trimming pared 4 bases from V and 10 bases from J, leaving 14 bases between. CDR3 amino acids: CASSYGRAQEQFF. Here the CDR3 DNA reads TGTGCCAGCAGTTATGGACGGGCGCAGGAGCAGTTCTTC.

Many counts were recorded for this clonotype. The chain is built from TRBV15 and TRBJ2-5, with no clear D. Germline loops: CDR1 LNHNV, CDR2 YYDKDF (reference sequence). This CDR3 region has 13 residues. V was cut by 1 base and J by 4 bases, with 7 bases left in between. CDR3 bases: TGTGCCACCAGCAGAGGGGAAGGAGAGACCCAGTACTTC. This encodes CATSRGEGETQYF.

The sample holds many counts of this clonotype. V gene TRBV20-1 combines with J gene TRBJ2-7, with 7 bases identical to TRBD2. This CDR3 contains 15 residues. The V gene end was trimmed by 2 bases and the J gene end by 6 bases; junction bases not matched to a gene: 13. The germline V gene has CDR1 DFQATT and CDR2 SNEGSKA (reference sequence). CDR3 amino acids: CSARRPLAVGFEQYF. The CDR3 nucleotides read TGCAGTGCTAGAAGGCCTCTAGCGGTTGGCTTCGAGCAGTACTTC.

This clonotype came up a few times. V and J are TRBV7-9 and TRBJ1-3; 7 bases align to TRBD1. J was trimmed by 0 bases and V by 3 bases; bases with no gene match: 8. CDR3 length: 17 residues. Germline CDR1 reads SEHNR; CDR2 reads FQNEAQ (reference sequence). The CDR3 DNA reads TGTGCCAGCAGCTTGGTCGCGGGACAGAGCTCTGGAAACACCATATATTTT. As protein: CASSLVAGQSSGNTIYF. Full variable domain (outside the CDR3, taken from reference TRBV7-9 and TRBJ1-3): DTGVSQNPRHKITKRGQNVTFRCDPISEHNRLYWYRQTLGQGPEFLTYFQNEAQLEKSRLLSDRFSAERPKGSFSTLEIQRTEQGDSAMYLCASSLVAGQSSGNTIYFGEGSWLTVV.

This clonotype was observed many times. This chain links TRBV5-1 with TRBJ2-1; the D is unclear. In germline, CDR1 is SGHRS, CDR2 YFSETQ. The V end lost 0 bases, the J end lost 4 bases, and 11 bases lay between the germline ends. This CDR3 region has 15 residues. Here the CDR3 reads CASSLVLSQYNEQFF. In DNA form, the CDR3 reads TGCGCCAGCAGCTTGGTGCTAAGCCAGTACAATGAGCAGTTCTTC.

This chain uses TRBV12-3 or TRBV12-4 with TRBJ1-3; D remains unclear. This CDR3 is built from 14 residues. With 6 bases removed from V and 2 bases from J, the gap between germline ends came to 11 bases. This chain's CDR3 is CASRENSAGNTIYF. The CDR3 DNA is TGTGCCAGCAGGGAGAACTCCGCTGGAAACACCATATATTTT.

This clonotype came up many times. The chain carries TRBV20-1 and TRBJ2-7, with TRBD2 identical over 10 bases. J gave up 3 bases and V 6 bases, and 17 bases lay outside the gene matches. This CDR3 has 17 amino acids. Germline-derived CDR1 and CDR2 are DFQATT and SNEGSKA (reference sequence). CDR3 protein: CSARVAAPGLARYEQYF. The CDR3 nucleotides are TGCAGTGCCCGGGTGGCAGCCCCGGGACTAGCGCGCTACGAGCAGTACTTC.

This clonotype was seen at least ten times. CDR3 DNA sequence: TGCGCCAGCAGCTTGGTGGCAGGGGGGACTGAAGCTTTCTTT. Its protein is CASSLVAGGTEAFF. V is TRBV5-1 and J is TRBJ1-1; 7 bases fit TRBD1. Per germline, CDR1 SGHRS and CDR2 YFSETQ. J was trimmed by 5 bases and V by 0 bases; bases with no gene match: 4. This CDR3 has 14 amino acids.

Turning to this clonotype: This clone may be a read error of a much larger clone one base away. The J gene is TRBJ1-4, the V gene TRBV7-7; tentatively, D is TRBD1 (5 bases). This CDR3 spans 16 amino acids. Trimming removed 8 bases from V and 0 bases from J, with 16 bases in between. Germline CDR1 SSHAT, CDR2 FNYEAQ (reference sequence). The CDR3 nucleotides are TGTGCCAGCGGCCCTTTCGGGGGAGCAACTAATGAAAAACTGTTTTTT. Its protein is CASGPFGGATNEKLFF.

With respect to this clonotype: One base separates it from a far larger clone, so it is likely a read error. The chain combines TRBV4-2 with TRBJ1-5; a weak D match, TRBD2 (6 bases). The better agreement between TRBJ2-3 and the DNA end casts doubt on the J call. Germline-derived CDR1 and CDR2 are LGHNA and YNFKEQ. The CDR3 runs 19 residues. Written as DNA, the CDR3 is TGCGCCAGCAGCCAAGAATTCGGTGGGGGGATCACCGCCAATCAGCCCCAGTATTTT. It specifies CASSQEFGGGITANQPQYF.

This clonotype was observed at least ten times. V usage is TRBV2 and J usage is TRBJ2-5, with TRBD1 matching over 11 bases. The V and J ends lost 5 bases and 4 bases, in that order; junction bases with no gene match: 6. Germline V gene sequence: CDR1 SNHLY, CDR2 FYNNEI. The CDR3 has 15 residues. The CDR3 nucleotides read TGTGCCAGCAGTATAGTCGGGACAGGGGGAGAGACCCAGTACTTC. As protein: CASSIVGTGGETQYF.

This clonotype was detected many times. The chain combines TRBV19 with TRBJ1-5; the D gene is possibly TRBD1 (5 bases). The CDR3 is 14 amino acids. The V gene lost 7 bases and the J gene lost 6 bases, with 16 bases spanning the gap. Germline assignment: CDR1 LNHDA and CDR2 SQIVND (reference sequence). As DNA, the CDR3 is TGTGCCAGTAATACCTGGGGGGGTGGTCAGCCCCAGCATTTT. It encodes CASNTWGGGQPQHF.

This clonotype was found many times. V usage is TRBV7-9 and J usage is TRBJ2-1; D perhaps matches TRBD2 (5 bases). CDR3 size: 15 residues. Trimming removed 4 bases at V and 9 bases at J, with 19 bases between. The V gene's germline CDR1 is SEHNR and CDR2 FQNEAQ (reference sequence). For the CDR3, the DNA is TGTGCCAGCAGCTCTCTCAGGACTGGAGATACTGAGCAGTTCTTC. Protein sequence: CASSSLRTGDTEQFF. Combining the CDR3 with reference TRBV7-9 and TRBJ2-1 gives the whole variable domain DTGVSQNPRHKITKRGQNVTFRCDPISEHNRLYWYRQTLGQGPEFLTYFQNEAQLEKSRLLSDRFSAERPKGSFSTLEIQRTEQGDSAMYLCASSSLRTGDTEQFFGPGTRLTVL.